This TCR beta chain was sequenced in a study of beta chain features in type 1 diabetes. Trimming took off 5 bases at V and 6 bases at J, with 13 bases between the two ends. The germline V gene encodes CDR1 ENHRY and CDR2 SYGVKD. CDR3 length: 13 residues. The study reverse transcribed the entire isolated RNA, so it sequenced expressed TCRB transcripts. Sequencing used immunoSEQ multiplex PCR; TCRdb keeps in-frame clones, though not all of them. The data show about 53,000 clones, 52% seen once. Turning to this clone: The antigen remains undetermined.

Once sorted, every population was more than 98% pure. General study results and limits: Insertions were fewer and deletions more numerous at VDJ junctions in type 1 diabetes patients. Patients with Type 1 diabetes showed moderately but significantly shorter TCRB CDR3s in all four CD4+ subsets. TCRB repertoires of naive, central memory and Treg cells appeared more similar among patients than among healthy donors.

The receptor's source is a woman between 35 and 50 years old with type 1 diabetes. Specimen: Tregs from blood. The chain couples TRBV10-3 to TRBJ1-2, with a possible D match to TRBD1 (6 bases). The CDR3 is CAISRQELDGYTF. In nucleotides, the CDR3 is TGTGCCATCAGTAGACAGGAACTTGATGGCTACACCTTC.